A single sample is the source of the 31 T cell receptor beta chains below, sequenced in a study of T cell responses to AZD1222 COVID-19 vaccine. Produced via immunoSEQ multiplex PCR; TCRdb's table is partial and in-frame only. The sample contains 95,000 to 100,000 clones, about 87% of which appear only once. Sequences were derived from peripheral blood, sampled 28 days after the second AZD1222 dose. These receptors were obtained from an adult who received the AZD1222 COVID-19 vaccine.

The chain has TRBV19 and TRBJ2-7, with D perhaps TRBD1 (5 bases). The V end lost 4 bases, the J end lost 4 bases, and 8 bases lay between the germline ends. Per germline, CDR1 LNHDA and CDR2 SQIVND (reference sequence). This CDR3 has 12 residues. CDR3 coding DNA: TGTGCCAGTAGTAAAAGGGGTTACGAGCAGTACTTC. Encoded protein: CASSKRGYEQYF.

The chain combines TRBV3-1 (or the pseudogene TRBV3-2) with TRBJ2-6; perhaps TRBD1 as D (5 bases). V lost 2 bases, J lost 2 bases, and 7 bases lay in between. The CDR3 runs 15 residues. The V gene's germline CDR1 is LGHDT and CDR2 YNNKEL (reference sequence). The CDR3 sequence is CASSQQGTGANVLTF. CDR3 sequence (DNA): TGTGCCAGCAGCCAACAGGGAACTGGGGCCAACGTCCTGACTTTC.

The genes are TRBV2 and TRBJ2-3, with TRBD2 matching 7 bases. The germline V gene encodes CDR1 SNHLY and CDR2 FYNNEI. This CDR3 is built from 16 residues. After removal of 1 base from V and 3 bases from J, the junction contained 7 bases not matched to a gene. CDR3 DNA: TGTGCCAGCAGTGAAGGGGGGACTACAAGGACAGATACGCAGTATTTT. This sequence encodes CASSEGGTTRTDTQYF.

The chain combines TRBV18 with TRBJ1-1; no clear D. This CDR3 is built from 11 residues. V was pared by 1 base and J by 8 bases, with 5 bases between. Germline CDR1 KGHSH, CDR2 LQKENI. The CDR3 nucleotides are TGTGCCAGCTCACCACGGGGAGAAGCTTTCTTT. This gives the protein CASSPRGEAFF.

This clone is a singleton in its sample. For the CDR3, the DNA is TGTGCCAGCAGCTGGGCTAGAGGGACAGATACGCAGTATTTT. Its translation: CASSWARGTDTQYF. This chain connects TRBV5-4 to TRBJ2-3, with TRBD2 as a possible D gene (5 bases). This CDR3 comprises 14 residues. CDR1 and CDR2 (germline): SGHNT, YYREEE (reference sequence). The ends were cut back, 3 bases at V and 3 bases at J, with 11 bases in the middle.

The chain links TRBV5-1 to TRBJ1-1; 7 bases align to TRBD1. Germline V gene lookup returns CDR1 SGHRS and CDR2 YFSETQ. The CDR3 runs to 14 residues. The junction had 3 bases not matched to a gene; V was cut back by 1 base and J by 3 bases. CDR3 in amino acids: CASSLITGDTEAFF. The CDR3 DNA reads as TGCGCCAGCAGCTTGATCACAGGGGACACTGAAGCTTTCTTT.

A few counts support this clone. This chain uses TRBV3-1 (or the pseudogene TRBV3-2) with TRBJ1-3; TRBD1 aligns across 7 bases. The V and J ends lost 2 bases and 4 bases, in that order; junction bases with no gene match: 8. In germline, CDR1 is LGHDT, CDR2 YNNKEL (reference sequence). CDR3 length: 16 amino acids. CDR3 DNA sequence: TGTGCCAGCAGCCAATACCTTTTGGGACAGGGAAACACCATATATTTT. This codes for CASSQYLLGQGNTIYF.

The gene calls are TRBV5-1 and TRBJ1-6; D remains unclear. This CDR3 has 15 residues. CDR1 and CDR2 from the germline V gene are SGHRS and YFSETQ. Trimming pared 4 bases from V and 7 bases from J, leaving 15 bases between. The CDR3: CASSLNTGRNSPLHF. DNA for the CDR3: TGCGCCAGCAGCCTGAACACCGGGAGGAATTCACCCCTCCACTTT.

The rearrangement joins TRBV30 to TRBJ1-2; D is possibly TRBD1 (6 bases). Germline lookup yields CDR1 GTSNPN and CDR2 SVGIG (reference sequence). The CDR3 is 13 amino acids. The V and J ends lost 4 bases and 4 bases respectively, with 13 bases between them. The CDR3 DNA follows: TGTGCCTGGACGAGGGGGGACCCCTATGGCTACACCTTC. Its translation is CAWTRGDPYGYTF.

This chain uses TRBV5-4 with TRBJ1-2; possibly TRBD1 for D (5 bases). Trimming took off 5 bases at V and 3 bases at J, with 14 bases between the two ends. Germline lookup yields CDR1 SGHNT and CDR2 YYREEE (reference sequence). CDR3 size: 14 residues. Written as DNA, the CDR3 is TGTGCCAGCAGGAGAATAGGGACGGACTATGGCTACACCTTC. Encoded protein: CASRRIGTDYGYTF. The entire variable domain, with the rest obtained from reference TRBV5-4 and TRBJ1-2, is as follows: ETGVTQSPTHLIKTRGQQVTLRCSSQSGHNTVSWYQQALGQGPQFIFQYYREEENGRGNFPPRFSGLQFPNYSSELNVNALELDDSALYLCASRRIGTDYGYTFGSGTRLTVV.

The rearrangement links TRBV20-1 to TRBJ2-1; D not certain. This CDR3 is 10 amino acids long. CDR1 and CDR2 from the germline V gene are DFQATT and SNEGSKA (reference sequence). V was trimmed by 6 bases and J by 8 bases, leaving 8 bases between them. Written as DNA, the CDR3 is TGCAGTGCCAGTGCCTATGAGCAGTTCTTC. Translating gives CSASAYEQFF.

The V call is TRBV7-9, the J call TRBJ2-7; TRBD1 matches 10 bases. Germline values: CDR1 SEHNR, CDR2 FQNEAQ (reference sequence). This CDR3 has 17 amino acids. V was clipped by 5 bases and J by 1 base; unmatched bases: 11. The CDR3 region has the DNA TGTGCCAGCAGCCCTCCCGTAGACAGGGGGCTTTCCTACGAGCAGTACTTC. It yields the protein CASSPPVDRGLSYEQYF.

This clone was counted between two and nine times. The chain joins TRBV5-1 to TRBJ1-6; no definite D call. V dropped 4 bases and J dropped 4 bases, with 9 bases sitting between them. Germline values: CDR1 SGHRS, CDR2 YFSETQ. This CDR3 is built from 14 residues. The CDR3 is CASSLDGYNSPLHF. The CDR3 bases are TGCGCCAGCAGCCTGGACGGTTATAATTCACCCCTCCACTTT.

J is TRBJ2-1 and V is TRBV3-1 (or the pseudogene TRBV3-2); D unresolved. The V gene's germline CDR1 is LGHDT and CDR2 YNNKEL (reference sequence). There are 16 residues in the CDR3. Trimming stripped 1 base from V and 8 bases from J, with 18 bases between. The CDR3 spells CASSQGIQVASDEQFF. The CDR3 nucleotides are TGTGCCAGCAGCCAAGGGATTCAGGTTGCCAGCGATGAGCAGTTCTTC.

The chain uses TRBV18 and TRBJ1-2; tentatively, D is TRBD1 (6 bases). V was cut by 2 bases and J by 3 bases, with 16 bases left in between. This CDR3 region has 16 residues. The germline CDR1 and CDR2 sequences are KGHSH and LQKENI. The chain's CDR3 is CASSPSTGARDYGYTF. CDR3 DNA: TGTGCCAGCTCACCATCGACGGGGGCGCGTGACTATGGCTACACCTTC.

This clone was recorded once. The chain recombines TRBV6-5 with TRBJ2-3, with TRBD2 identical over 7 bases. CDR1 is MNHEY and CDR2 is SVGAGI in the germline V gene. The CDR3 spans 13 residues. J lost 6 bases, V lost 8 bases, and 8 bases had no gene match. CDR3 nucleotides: TGTGCCAGCCGATTGGGAGGGGAGGATACGCAGTATTTT. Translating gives CASRLGGEDTQYF.

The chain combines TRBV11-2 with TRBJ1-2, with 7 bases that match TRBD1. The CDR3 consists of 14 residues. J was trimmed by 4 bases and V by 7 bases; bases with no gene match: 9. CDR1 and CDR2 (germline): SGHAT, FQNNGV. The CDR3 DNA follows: TGTGCCAGCACCACGACCGGGACAGCCTATGGCTACACCTTC. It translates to CASTTTGTAYGYTF. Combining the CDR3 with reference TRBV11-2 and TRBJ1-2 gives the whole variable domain EAGVAQSPRYKIIEKRQSVAFWCNPISGHATLYWYQQILGQGPKLLIQFQNNGVVDDSQLPKDRFSAERLKGVDSTLKIQPAKLEDSAVYLCASTTTGTAYGYTFGSGTRLTVV.

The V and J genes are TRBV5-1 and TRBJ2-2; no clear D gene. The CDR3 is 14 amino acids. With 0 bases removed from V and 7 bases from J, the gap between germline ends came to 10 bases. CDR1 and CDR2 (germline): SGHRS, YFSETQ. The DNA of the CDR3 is TGCGCCAGCAGCTTGGATGTGGTTAGCGGGGAGCTGTTTTTT. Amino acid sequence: CASSLDVVSGELFF.

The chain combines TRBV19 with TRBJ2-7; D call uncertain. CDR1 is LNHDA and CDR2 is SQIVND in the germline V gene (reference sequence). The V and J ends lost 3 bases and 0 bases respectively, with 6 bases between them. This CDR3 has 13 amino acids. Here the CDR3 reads CASSIQNSYEQYF. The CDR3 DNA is TGTGCCAGTAGTATCCAGAACTCCTACGAGCAGTACTTC.

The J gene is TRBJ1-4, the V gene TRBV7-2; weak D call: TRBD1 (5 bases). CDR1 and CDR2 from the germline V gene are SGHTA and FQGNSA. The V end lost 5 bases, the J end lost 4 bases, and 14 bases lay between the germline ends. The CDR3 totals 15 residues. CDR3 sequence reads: CASSRQTALNEKLFF. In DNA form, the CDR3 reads TGTGCCAGCAGCCGTCAGACAGCTCTTAATGAAAAACTGTTTTTT.

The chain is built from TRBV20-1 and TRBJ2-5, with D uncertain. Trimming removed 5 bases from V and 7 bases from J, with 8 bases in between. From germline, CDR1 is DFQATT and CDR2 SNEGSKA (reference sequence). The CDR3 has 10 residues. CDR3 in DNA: TGCAGTGCTTCCAGAGGGACCCAGTACTTC. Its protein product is CSASRGTQYF.

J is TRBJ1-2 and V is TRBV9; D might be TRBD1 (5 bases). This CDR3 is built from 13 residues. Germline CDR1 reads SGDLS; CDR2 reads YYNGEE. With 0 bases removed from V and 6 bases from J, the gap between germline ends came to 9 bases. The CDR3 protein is CASSVVVGHGYTF. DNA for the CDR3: TGTGCCAGCAGCGTAGTTGTGGGACATGGCTACACCTTC.

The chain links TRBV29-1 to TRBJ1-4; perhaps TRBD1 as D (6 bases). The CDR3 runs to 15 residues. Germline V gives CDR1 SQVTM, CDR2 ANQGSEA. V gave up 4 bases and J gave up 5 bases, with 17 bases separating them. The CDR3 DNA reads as TGCAGCGTTGGTCCCTCAGGGGCGATCAATGAAAAACTGTTTTTT. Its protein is CSVGPSGAINEKLFF.

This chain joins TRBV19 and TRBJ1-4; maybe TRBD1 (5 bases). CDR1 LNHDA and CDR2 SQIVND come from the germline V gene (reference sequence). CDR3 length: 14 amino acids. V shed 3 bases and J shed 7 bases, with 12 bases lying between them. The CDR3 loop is CASSIGGVPEKLFF. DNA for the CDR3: TGTGCCAGTAGTATTGGAGGGGTGCCTGAAAAACTGTTTTTT.

Here the CDR3 DNA reads TGCGCCAGCAGCGGGACAGCCCTCGTGCATCAGCCCCAGCATTTT. This codes for CASSGTALVHQPQHF. This chain connects TRBV5-1 to TRBJ1-5; 7 positions agree with TRBD1. V was pared by 4 bases and J by 5 bases, with 9 bases of the junction left unmatched. The CDR3 has 15 amino acids. The germline V gene has CDR1 SGHRS and CDR2 YFSETQ.

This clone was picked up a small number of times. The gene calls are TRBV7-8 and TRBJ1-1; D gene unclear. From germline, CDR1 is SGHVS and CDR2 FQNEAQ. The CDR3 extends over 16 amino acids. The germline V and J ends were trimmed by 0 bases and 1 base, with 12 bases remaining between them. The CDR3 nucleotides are TGTGCCAGCAGCTTAGCTGAGGTACGGTCGAACACTGAAGCTTTCTTT. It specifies CASSLAEVRSNTEAFF.

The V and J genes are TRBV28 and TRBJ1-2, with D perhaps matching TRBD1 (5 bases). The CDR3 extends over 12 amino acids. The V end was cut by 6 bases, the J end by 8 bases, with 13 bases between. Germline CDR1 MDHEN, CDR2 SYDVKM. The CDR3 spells CASSTTGRGYTF. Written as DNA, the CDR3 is TGTGCCAGCAGCACGACGGGACGGGGCTACACCTTC.

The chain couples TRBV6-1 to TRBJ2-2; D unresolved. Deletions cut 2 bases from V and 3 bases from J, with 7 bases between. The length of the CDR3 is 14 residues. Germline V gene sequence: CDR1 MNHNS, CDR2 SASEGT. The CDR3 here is CASSEPADTGELFF. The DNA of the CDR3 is TGTGCCAGCAGTGAACCGGCGGACACCGGGGAGCTGTTTTTT.

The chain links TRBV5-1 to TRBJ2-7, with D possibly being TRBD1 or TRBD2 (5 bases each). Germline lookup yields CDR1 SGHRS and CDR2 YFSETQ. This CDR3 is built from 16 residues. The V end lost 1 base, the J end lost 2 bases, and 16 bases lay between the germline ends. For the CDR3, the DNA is TGCGCCAGCAGCTTGATTGGGACCCCTTTAACCTACGAGCAGTACTTC. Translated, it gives CASSLIGTPLTYEQYF.

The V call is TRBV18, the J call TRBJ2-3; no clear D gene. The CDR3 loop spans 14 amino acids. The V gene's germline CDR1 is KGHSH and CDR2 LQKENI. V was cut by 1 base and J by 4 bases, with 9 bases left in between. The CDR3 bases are TGTGCCAGCTCACCACAAACAGACGCAGATACGCAGTATTTT. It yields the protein CASSPQTDADTQYF.

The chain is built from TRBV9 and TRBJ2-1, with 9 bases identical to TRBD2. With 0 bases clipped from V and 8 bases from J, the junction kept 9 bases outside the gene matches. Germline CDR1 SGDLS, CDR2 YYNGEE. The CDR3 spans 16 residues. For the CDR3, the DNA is TGTGCCAGCAGCGTAGAGGGCCTAGCGGGGCTCGATGAGCAGTTCTTC. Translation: CASSVEGLAGLDEQFF.